A single sample gave rise to the 26 T cell receptor beta chains below, sequenced in a study of radiotherapy plus CTLA-4 blockade in lung cancer. Method: immunoSEQ multiplex PCR; TCRdb's copy keeps in-frame clones and lacks some. The profile shows 95,000 to 150,000 clones, about nine tenths of them singletons. The source was peripheral blood, collected from a patient treated with radiotherapy plus ipilimumab. All receptors come from a human donor with non-small cell lung cancer that progressed on radiotherapy plus ipilimumab.

The chain has TRBV15 and TRBJ2-7; no clear D. V shed 2 bases and J shed 3 bases, with 14 bases lying between them. Looked up from germline, CDR1 is LNHNV and CDR2 is YYDKDF (reference sequence). The CDR3 runs 15 residues. CDR3 DNA sequence: TGTGCCACCAGCAGATTTGACGGGCCAATCTACGAGCAGTACTTC. As protein: CATSRFDGPIYEQYF.

CDR3 sequence (DNA): TGTGCCAGTACTAGAGCGGGAGGGCCGCGGACCGGGGAGCTGTTTTTT. Translation: CASTRAGGPRTGELFF. The chain is built from TRBV19 and TRBJ2-2; 10 bases line up with TRBD2. The CDR3 has 16 amino acids. Germline lookup yields CDR1 LNHDA and CDR2 SQIVND (reference sequence). J gave up 5 bases and V 7 bases, and 10 bases lay outside the gene matches. The variable domain in full, completed from reference TRBV19 and TRBJ2-2, reads DGGITQSPKYLFRKEGQNVTLSCEQNLNHDAMYWYRQDPGQGLRLIYYSQIVNDFQKGDIAEGYSVSREKKESFPLTVTSAQKNPTAFYLCASTRAGGPRTGELFFGEGSRLTVL.

The chain couples TRBV2 to TRBJ2-5; TRBD2 matches 10 bases. Trimming removed 6 bases from V and 5 bases from J; junction bases left unmatched: 9. The length of the CDR3 is 15 residues. CDR1 and CDR2 from the germline V gene are SNHLY and FYNNEI. CDR3 sequence reads: CASSAGTSDQETQYF. The CDR3 DNA is TGTGCCAGCAGCGCCGGGACTAGCGATCAGGAGACCCAGTACTTC.

This rearrangement joins TRBV15 to TRBJ1-1; D ambiguous. Looked up from germline, CDR1 is LNHNV and CDR2 is YYDKDF (reference sequence). There are 12 residues in the CDR3. The germline V and J ends were trimmed by 6 bases and 8 bases, with 13 bases remaining between them. The CDR3 nucleotides read TGTGCCACCAGTCCCCCGTTGGGGGAAGCTTTCTTT. Translating gives CATSPPLGEAFF.

The rearrangement uses TRBV15 and TRBJ1-2; no reliable D call. This CDR3 contains 13 residues. CDR1 LNHNV and CDR2 YYDKDF come from the germline V gene (reference sequence). Trimming stripped 1 base from V and 3 bases from J, with 6 bases between. The CDR3: CATSRGGDYGYTF. The CDR3 nucleotides are TGTGCCACCAGCAGAGGAGGAGACTATGGCTACACCTTC.

The gene calls are TRBV19 and TRBJ2-1, with 10 bases that match TRBD1. Germline V gene lookup returns CDR1 LNHDA and CDR2 SQIVND (reference sequence). The ends lost 3 bases at V and 4 bases at J; junction bases unmatched: 3. CDR3 size: 15 residues. The CDR3 is CASSIGDRGYNEQFF. The CDR3, as DNA: TGTGCCAGTAGTATTGGGGACAGGGGATACAATGAGCAGTTCTTC. The full variable domain, completed using reference TRBV19 and TRBJ2-1, is DGGITQSPKYLFRKEGQNVTLSCEQNLNHDAMYWYRQDPGQGLRLIYYSQIVNDFQKGDIAEGYSVSREKKESFPLTVTSAQKNPTAFYLCASSIGDRGYNEQFFGPGTRLTVL.

The gene calls are TRBV5-1 and TRBJ1-1; D not certain. Germline CDR1 reads SGHRS; CDR2 reads YFSETQ. The V end was cut by 0 bases, the J end by 0 bases, with 12 bases between. This CDR3 comprises 16 residues. The CDR3 DNA is TGCGCCAGCAGCTTGGGGGCAGCGATCATGAACACTGAAGCTTTCTTT. Translated: CASSLGAAIMNTEAFF.

V usage is TRBV18 and J usage is TRBJ2-1; TRBD2 aligns across 8 bases. CDR1 is KGHSH, CDR2 LQKENI, per germline. The CDR3 loop spans 14 amino acids. After removal of 5 bases from V and 4 bases from J, the junction contained 4 bases not matched to a gene. CDR3 bases: TGTGCCAGCTCATCACTAGCGGATTACAATGAGCAGTTCTTC. Translation: CASSSLADYNEQFF.

The chain recombines TRBV9 with TRBJ2-1; TRBD2 matches 14 bases. Unmatched junction bases numbered 5, after V lost 3 bases and J lost 9 bases. The CDR3 runs 15 residues. Germline CDR1 reads SGDLS; CDR2 reads YYNGEE. CDR3 coding DNA: TGTGCCAGCAGCGCGACTAGCGGGAGGGCCGGTGAGCAGTTCTTC. Amino acids: CASSATSGRAGEQFF.

The chain has TRBV5-1 and TRBJ1-2, with 11 nucleotides matching TRBD1. V lost 2 bases to trimming and J lost 6 bases; unmatched junction nucleotides: 6. The CDR3 has 15 amino acids. Looked up from germline, CDR1 is SGHRS and CDR2 is YFSETQ. In nucleotides, the CDR3 is TGCGCCAGCAGCTTCGGACAGGGGGCCATCAATGGCTACACCTTC. Translated: CASSFGQGAINGYTF. The complete variable domain, with remaining parts taken from reference TRBV5-1 and TRBJ1-2, reads KAGVTQTPRYLIKTRGQQVTLSCSPISGHRSVSWYQQTPGQGLQFLFEYFSETQRNKGNFPGRFSGRQFSNSRSEMNVSTLELGDSALYLCASSFGQGAINGYTFGSGTRLTVV.

The rearrangement links TRBV2 to TRBJ2-3; TRBD2 matches at 7 bases. This CDR3 has 14 residues. Trimming removed 3 bases from V and 0 bases from J; junction bases left unmatched: 0. CDR1 and CDR2 from the germline V gene are SNHLY and FYNNEI. The CDR3 DNA sequence: TGTGCCAGCAGTGAGGGGGGGAGCACAGATACGCAGTATTTT. This encodes CASSEGGSTDTQYF.

The chain combines TRBV19 with TRBJ1-5, with 8 nucleotides matching TRBD1. The CDR3 runs 16 residues. Germline CDR1 LNHDA, CDR2 SQIVND (reference sequence). The J segment lost 3 bases and the V segment lost 3 bases, leaving 7 bases of the junction unmatched. The CDR3 reads CASSIPTGAANQPQHF. The CDR3 DNA sequence: TGTGCCAGTAGTATCCCGACAGGGGCGGCCAATCAGCCCCAGCATTTT.

CDR3 protein: CASSLAPFPEQFF. DNA for the CDR3: TGTGCCAGCAGCTTGGCACCCTTCCCTGAGCAGTTCTTC. The V call is TRBV5-4, the J call TRBJ2-1, with D uncertain. There are 13 residues in the CDR3. CDR1 SGHNT and CDR2 YYREEE come from the germline V gene (reference sequence). V lost 0 bases to trimming and J lost 9 bases, with 10 bases between them. The whole variable domain, filled in from reference TRBV5-4 and TRBJ2-1, reads ETGVTQSPTHLIKTRGQQVTLRCSSQSGHNTVSWYQQALGQGPQFIFQYYREEENGRGNFPPRFSGLQFPNYSSELNVNALELDDSALYLCASSLAPFPEQFFGPGTRLTVL.

The V call is TRBV18, the J call TRBJ2-3, with 10 bases fitting TRBD2. This CDR3 comprises 17 residues. V lost 3 bases, J lost 1 base, and 7 bases stayed unmatched. In germline, CDR1 is KGHSH, CDR2 LQKENI. The DNA for the CDR3 is TGTGCCAGCTCACCCCTACCCCTAGCGGGAGGCACAGATACGCAGTATTTT. Its protein is CASSPLPLAGGTDTQYF.

This clone is a singleton in its sample. The chain is built from TRBV11-3 and TRBJ2-5, with D perhaps matching TRBD2 (5 bases). Germline CDR1 reads SGHNT; CDR2 reads YENEEA. V dropped 3 bases and J dropped 4 bases, with 21 bases sitting between them. The CDR3 extends over 17 amino acids. The CDR3: CASSFQKFRGHPETQYF. The DNA for the CDR3 is TGTGCCAGCAGCTTTCAAAAATTTAGAGGGCACCCAGAGACCCAGTACTTC.

This clone has more than one count but fewer than ten. Here the CDR3 DNA reads TGTGCCAGCAGCCAAGAAGGTGGGGGCTTGAATGAAAAACTGTTTTTT. The encoded protein is CASSQEGGGLNEKLFF. The gene calls are TRBV5-8 and TRBJ1-4; possibly TRBD1 for D (6 bases). CDR3 length: 16 residues. Trimming removed 4 bases at V and 5 bases at J, with 18 bases between. Looked up from germline, CDR1 is SGHTS and CDR2 is YDEGEE.

The chain joins TRBV11-3 to TRBJ1-1, with D unresolved. The germline V gene encodes CDR1 SGHNT and CDR2 YENEEA. V lost 5 bases, J lost 4 bases, and 11 bases lay in between. This CDR3 spans 13 amino acids. The CDR3 coding sequence is TGTGCCAGCAGCCGGGGTACGGGCACTGAAGCTTTCTTT. Translating it yields CASSRGTGTEAFF.

The chain employs TRBV11-2 and TRBJ1-2, with 10 bases fitting TRBD1. The germline gives CDR1 SGHAT, CDR2 FQNNGV. CDR3 length: 15 amino acids. After removal of 4 bases from V and 8 bases from J, the junction contained 10 bases not matched to a gene. This CDR3 reads CASSYSGTGVVGYTF. The CDR3, as DNA: TGTGCCAGCAGCTACTCCGGGACAGGGGTTGTAGGCTACACCTTC.

This clone was seen once. The chain combines TRBV27 with TRBJ2-7; D not certain. Germline V gives CDR1 MNHEY, CDR2 SMNVEV (reference sequence). The V end lost 1 base, the J end lost 7 bases, and 14 bases lay between the germline ends. The CDR3 extends over 14 amino acids. The CDR3 is CASSLLGSTLEQYF. DNA of the CDR3: TGTGCCAGCAGTTTATTAGGCTCGACCCTTGAGCAGTACTTC.

This chain joins TRBV5-1 and TRBJ1-1; D perhaps matches TRBD1 (5 bases). The germline V and J ends were trimmed by 4 bases and 5 bases, with 12 bases remaining between them. Germline CDR1 is SGHRS and CDR2 is YFSETQ. The CDR3 runs to 13 residues. The CDR3: CASSGGGWTEAFF. CDR3 bases: TGCGCCAGCAGCGGCGGGGGGTGGACTGAAGCTTTCTTT.

The V call is TRBV5-5, the J call TRBJ2-5; D tentatively fits TRBD1 or TRBD2 (5 bases each). CDR3 length equals 12 residues. Germline-derived CDR1 and CDR2 are SGHKS and YYEKEE (reference sequence). Trimming removed 4 bases from V and 4 bases from J, with 8 bases in between. The CDR3 reads CASSGGVETQYF. DNA of the CDR3: TGTGCCAGCAGCGGGGGAGTAGAGACCCAGTACTTC. The full variable domain, completed using reference TRBV5-5 and TRBJ2-5, is DAGVTQSPTHLIKTRGQQVTLRCSPISGHKSVSWYQQVLGQGPQFIFQYYEKEERGRGNFPDRFSARQFPNYSSELNVNALLLGDSALYLCASSGGVETQYFGPGTRLLVL.

The J gene is TRBJ2-3, the V gene TRBV9, with TRBD2 identical over 7 bases. This CDR3 comprises 16 residues. The V and J ends lost 0 bases and 1 base, in that order; junction bases with no gene match: 5. The germline gives CDR1 SGDLS, CDR2 YYNGEE. The CDR3 nucleotides are TGTGCCAGCAGCGTAGTGCCTAGCGGACGCACAGATACGCAGTATTTT. Residues: CASSVVPSGRTDTQYF. Looking up the rest from reference TRBV9 and TRBJ2-3 gives the full variable domain: DSGVTQTPKHLITATGQRVTLRCSPRSGDLSVYWYQQSLDQGLQFLIQYYNGEERAKGNILERFSAQQFPDLHSELNLSSLELGDSALYFCASSVVPSGRTDTQYFGPGTRLTVL.

CDR3 in amino acids: CASSLVAYSGNTIYF. As DNA, the CDR3 is TGTGCCAGCAGCTTAGTCGCCTACTCTGGAAACACCATATATTTT. The chain links TRBV11-3 to TRBJ1-3; unclear D gene. With 1 base removed from V and 0 bases from J, the gap between germline ends came to 7 bases. This CDR3 is built from 15 residues. Germline CDR1 SGHNT, CDR2 YENEEA.

V usage is TRBV2 and J usage is TRBJ2-3; 10 positions agree with TRBD2. Losses at the gene ends were 2 bases for V and 4 bases for J; bases not matched to a gene: 3. The CDR3 runs 15 residues. CDR1 is SNHLY and CDR2 is FYNNEI in the germline V gene. Here the CDR3 reads CASSELAGVPDTQYF. In DNA form, the CDR3 reads TGTGCCAGCAGTGAACTAGCGGGAGTCCCAGATACGCAGTATTTT.

The rearrangement uses TRBV19 and TRBJ2-7; maybe TRBD1 (6 bases). Trimming left V 6 bases short and J 2 bases short, with 14 bases between. In germline, CDR1 is LNHDA, CDR2 SQIVND (reference sequence). CDR3 length equals 14 residues. CDR3 residues: CASREQGKPYEQYF. CDR3 sequence (DNA): TGTGCCAGTAGGGAACAGGGAAAACCCTACGAGCAGTACTTC.

The rearrangement uses TRBV5-1 and TRBJ2-1; perhaps TRBD2 as D (6 bases). CDR3 length equals 15 residues. The germline gives CDR1 SGHRS, CDR2 YFSETQ. V lost 4 bases and J lost 0, with 11 bases in between. The DNA of the CDR3 is TGCGCCAGCAGCCGAACTAGCCGCTCCTACAATGAGCAGTTCTTC. It specifies CASSRTSRSYNEQFF.